This T cell receptor (beta chain) was sequenced in a study of identical twins. This CDR3 spans 13 amino acids. Germline loops: CDR1 LNHDA, CDR2 SQIVND (reference sequence). The V end was cut by 7 bases, the J end by 2 bases, with 9 bases between. TCRdb analysed the 5' RACE reads with MiXCR anew, one entry per CDR3 protein. The repertoire has approximately 470,000 distinct CDR3 sequences, 14% of them found once; the top ten carry 0.5% to 0.65%. Notes on the study in general: Twin pairs had excess sharing that was weaker in beta out-of-frame sequences.

To note about this clonotype: Its specificity is not known.

The data also belong to a second study, concerning yellow fever vaccine responses in identical twins. Per that study: Reportedly, the T cell response mounted by twins to vaccine seemed partly convergent, partly personalized.

This TCR was recovered from a woman between 18 and 30 years old in good health. This chain joins TRBV19 and TRBJ1-5; D not resolved. Sequenced sample: CD4+ T cells sorted from blood. The CDR3 bases are TGTGCCAGTAACCCCTCGGGCAATCAGCCCCAGCATTTT. Protein: CASNPSGNQPQHF. Looking up the rest from reference TRBV19 and TRBJ1-5 gives the full variable domain: DGGITQSPKYLFRKEGQNVTLSCEQNLNHDAMYWYRQDPGQGLRLIYYSQIVNDFQKGDIAEGYSVSREKKESFPLTVTSAQKNPTAFYLCASNPSGNQPQHFGDGTRLSIL.